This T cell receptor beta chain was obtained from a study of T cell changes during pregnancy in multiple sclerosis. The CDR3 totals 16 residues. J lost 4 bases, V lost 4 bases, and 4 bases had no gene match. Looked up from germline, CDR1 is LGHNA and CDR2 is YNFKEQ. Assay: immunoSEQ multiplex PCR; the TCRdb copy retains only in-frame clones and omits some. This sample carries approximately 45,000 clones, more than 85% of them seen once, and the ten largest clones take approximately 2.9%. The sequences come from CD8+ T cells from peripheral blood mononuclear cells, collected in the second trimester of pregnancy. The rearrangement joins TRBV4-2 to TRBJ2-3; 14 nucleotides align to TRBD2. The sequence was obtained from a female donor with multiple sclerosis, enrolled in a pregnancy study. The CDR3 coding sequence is TGTGCCAGCAGCCCCAGACTAGCGGGGGGGTCAGATACGCAGTATTTT. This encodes CASSPRLAGGSDTQYF.